This record concerns one TCR beta chain sequence. The target antigen is unknown. PCR involved 60 Vbeta and 13 Jbeta primers. Original analysis: Unique TCR beta chains totaled around 86 million in a later count, with approximately 10 million of them shared. Here immunoSEQ multiplex PCR was the method, and the copy in TCRdb shows in-frame clones only, minus some. For V, J and clone size, that table is used; D and trimming come from the DNA. Altogether almost 70,000 clones are present, roughly 70% being singletons, with the ten largest covering 11% to 15%. Germline V gives CDR1 SGHRS, CDR2 YFSETQ. The junction had 2 bases not matched to a gene; V was cut back by 0 bases and J by 3 bases. The CDR3 consists of 14 residues. This sample is drawn from a study of cytomegalovirus exposure and HLA in healthy donors. Study outcomes and limitations: Reports credit the classifier with highly specific, highly sensitive diagnosis of cytomegalovirus status. In a later analysis, TCR beta V- and J-gene trimming was associated with a missense DCLRE1C variant.

Unrecorded immune exposures were likely, despite nominal health at sampling. Sequencing was carried out using PBMCs. This chain links TRBV5-1 with TRBJ1-1, with 7 positions matching TRBD1. The clonotype comes from a male donor in good health and CMV-seropositive. The CDR3 DNA reads TGCGCCAGCAGCTTGGACAGGGGTGACACTGAAGCTTTCTTT. This codes for CASSLDRGDTEAFF.